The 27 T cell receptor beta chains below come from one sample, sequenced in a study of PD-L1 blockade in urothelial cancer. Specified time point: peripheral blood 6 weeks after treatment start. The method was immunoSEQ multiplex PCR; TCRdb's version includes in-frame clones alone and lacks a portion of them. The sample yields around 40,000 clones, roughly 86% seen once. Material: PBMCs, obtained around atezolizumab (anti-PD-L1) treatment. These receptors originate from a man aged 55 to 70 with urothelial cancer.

CDR3 loop: CASSLAAGTPNNSPLHF. The DNA for the CDR3 is TGCGCCAGCAGCTTGGCAGCCGGGACACCAAATAATTCACCCCTCCACTTT. The chain has TRBV5-1 and TRBJ1-6; D is possibly TRBD1 (6 bases). Germline lookup yields CDR1 SGHRS and CDR2 YFSETQ. Deletions cut 0 bases from V and 5 bases from J, with 15 bases between. The CDR3 contains 17 residues.

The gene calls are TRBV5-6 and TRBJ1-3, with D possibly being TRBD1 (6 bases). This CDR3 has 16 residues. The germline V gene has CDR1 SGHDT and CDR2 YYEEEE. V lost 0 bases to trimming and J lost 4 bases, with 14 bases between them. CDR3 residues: CASSLGGRGFGNTIYF. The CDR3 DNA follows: TGTGCCAGCAGCTTGGGAGGCAGGGGTTTCGGAAACACCATATATTTT. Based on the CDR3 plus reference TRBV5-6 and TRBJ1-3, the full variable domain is DAGVTQSPTHLIKTRGQQVTLRCSPKSGHDTVSWYQQALGQGPQFIFQYYEEEERQRGNFPDRFSGHQFPNYSSELNVNALLLGDSALYLCASSLGGRGFGNTIYFGEGSWLTVV.

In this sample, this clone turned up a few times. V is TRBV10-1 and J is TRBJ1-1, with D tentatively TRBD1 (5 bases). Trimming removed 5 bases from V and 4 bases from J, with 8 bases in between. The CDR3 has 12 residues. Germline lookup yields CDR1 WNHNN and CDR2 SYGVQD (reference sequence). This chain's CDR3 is CASSWGGTEAFF. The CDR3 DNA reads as TGCGCCAGCAGTTGGGGGGGCACTGAAGCTTTCTTT.

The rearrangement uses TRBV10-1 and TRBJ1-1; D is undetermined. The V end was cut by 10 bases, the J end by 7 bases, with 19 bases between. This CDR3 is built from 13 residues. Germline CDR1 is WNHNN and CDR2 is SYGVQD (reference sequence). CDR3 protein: CATSRGTFGEAFF. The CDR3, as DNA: TGCGCCACCTCACGAGGAACATTCGGTGAAGCTTTCTTT.

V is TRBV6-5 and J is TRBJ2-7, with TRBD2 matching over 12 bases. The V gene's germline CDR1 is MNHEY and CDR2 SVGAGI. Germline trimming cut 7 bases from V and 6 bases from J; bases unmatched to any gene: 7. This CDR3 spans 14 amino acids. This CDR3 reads CASKTGLAGSEQYF. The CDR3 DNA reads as TGTGCCAGCAAAACCGGACTAGCGGGATCCGAGCAGTACTTC.

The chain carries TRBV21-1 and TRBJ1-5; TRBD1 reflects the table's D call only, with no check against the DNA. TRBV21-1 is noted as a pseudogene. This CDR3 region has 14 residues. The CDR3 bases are TGTGCCAGCAGCAATCCCCCGAACAGTCAGCCCCAGCATTTT. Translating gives CASSNPPNSQPQHF.

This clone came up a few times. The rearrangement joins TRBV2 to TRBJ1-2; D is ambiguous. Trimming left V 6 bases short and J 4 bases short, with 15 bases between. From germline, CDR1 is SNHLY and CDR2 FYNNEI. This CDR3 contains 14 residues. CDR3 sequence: CASRSGSRGYGYTF. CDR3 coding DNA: TGTGCCAGCAGGTCGGGGTCAAGAGGCTATGGCTACACCTTC.

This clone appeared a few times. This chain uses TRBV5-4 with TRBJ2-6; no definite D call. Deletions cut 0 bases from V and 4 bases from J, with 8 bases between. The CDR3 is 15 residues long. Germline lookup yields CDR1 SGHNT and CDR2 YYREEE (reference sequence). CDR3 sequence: CASSLELRGANVLTF. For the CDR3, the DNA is TGTGCCAGCAGCTTGGAACTCAGGGGGGCCAACGTCCTGACTTTC.

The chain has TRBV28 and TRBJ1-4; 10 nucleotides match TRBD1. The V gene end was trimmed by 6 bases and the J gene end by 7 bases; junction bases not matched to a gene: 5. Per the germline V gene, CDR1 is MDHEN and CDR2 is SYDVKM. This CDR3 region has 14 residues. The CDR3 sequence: CASRPGTGAEKLFF. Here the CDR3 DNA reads TGTGCCAGCAGACCTGGGACAGGGGCTGAAAAACTGTTTTTT. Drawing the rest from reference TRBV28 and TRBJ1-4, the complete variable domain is DVKVTQSSRYLVKRTGEKVFLECVQDMDHENMFWYRQDPGLGLRLIYFSYDVKMKEKGDIPEGYSVSREKKERFSLILESASTNQTSMYLCASRPGTGAEKLFFGSGTQLSVL.

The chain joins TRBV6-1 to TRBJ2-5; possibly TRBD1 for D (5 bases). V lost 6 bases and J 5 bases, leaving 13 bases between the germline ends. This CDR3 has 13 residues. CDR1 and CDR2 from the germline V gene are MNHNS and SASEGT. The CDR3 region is CASRSRGRETQYF. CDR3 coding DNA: TGTGCCAGCAGGAGTAGGGGTAGGGAGACCCAGTACTTC.

DNA for the CDR3: TGTGCCAGCAGTACCGACGGGTATAGCAATCAGCCCCAGCATTTT. Translated, it gives CASSTDGYSNQPQHF. The J gene is TRBJ1-5, the V gene TRBV5-5; D is unresolved. Germline V gene sequence: CDR1 SGHKS, CDR2 YYEKEE (reference sequence). This CDR3 is built from 15 residues. V lost 5 bases and J 0 bases, leaving 12 bases between the germline ends.

CDR3 region: CASSSRTSGGNEQYF. CDR3 nucleotide sequence: TGCGCCAGCAGCTCCAGGACTAGCGGGGGGAACGAGCAGTACTTC. The chain joins TRBV5-1 to TRBJ2-7; 14 nucleotides line up with TRBD2. The CDR3 spans 15 residues. The germline gives CDR1 SGHRS, CDR2 YFSETQ. With V trimmed by 3 bases and J by 5 bases, 4 bases remained unmatched.

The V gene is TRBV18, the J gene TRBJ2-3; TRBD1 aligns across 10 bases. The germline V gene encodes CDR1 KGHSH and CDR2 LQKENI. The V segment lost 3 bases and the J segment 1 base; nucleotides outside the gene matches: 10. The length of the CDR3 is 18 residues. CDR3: CASSPYGTGTGGTDTQYF. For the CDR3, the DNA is TGTGCCAGCTCACCTTACGGGACCGGGACAGGGGGCACAGATACGCAGTATTTT.

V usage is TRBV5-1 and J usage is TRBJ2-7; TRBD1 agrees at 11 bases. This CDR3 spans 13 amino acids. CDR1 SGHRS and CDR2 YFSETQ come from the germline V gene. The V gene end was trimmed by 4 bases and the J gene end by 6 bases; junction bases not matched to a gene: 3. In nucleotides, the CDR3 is TGCGCCAGCAGCGTGGGACAGGGGGGCGAGCAGTACTTC. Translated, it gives CASSVGQGGEQYF. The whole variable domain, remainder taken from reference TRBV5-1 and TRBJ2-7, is KAGVTQTPRYLIKTRGQQVTLSCSPISGHRSVSWYQQTPGQGLQFLFEYFSETQRNKGNFPGRFSGRQFSNSRSEMNVSTLELGDSALYLCASSVGQGGEQYFGPGTRLTVT.

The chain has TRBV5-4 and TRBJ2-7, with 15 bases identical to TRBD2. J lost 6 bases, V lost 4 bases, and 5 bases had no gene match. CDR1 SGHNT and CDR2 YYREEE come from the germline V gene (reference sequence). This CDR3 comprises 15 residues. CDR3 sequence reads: CASSAGTSGGFEQYF. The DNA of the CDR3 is TGTGCCAGCAGCGCCGGGACTAGCGGGGGGTTCGAGCAGTACTTC.

CDR3 in amino acids: CASSVWSGATEAFF. The CDR3, as DNA: TGTGCCAGCAGTGTTTGGTCGGGTGCTACTGAAGCTTTCTTT. This sequence joins TRBV6-1 and TRBJ1-1; D uncertain. The CDR3 sequence is 14 residues long. CDR1 and CDR2 (germline): MNHNS, SASEGT. Trimming removed 4 bases at V and 5 bases at J, with 14 bases between.

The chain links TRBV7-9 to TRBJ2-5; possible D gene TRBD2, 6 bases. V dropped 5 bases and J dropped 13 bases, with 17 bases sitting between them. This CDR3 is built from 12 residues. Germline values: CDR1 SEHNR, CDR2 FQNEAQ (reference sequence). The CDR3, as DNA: TGTGCCAGCAGCACCTCAGGCGGGGTTTCGTACTTC. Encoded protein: CASSTSGGVSYF. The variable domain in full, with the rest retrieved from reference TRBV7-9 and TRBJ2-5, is DTGVSQNPRHKITKRGQNVTFRCDPISEHNRLYWYRQTLGQGPEFLTYFQNEAQLEKSRLLSDRFSAERPKGSFSTLEIQRTEQGDSAMYLCASSTSGGVSYFGPGTRLLVL.

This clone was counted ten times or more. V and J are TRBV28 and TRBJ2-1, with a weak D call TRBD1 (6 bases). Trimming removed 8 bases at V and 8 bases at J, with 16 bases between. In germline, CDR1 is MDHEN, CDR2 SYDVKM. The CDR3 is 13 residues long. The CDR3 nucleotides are TGTGCCAGCTCAGGCAGGGGTTACGATGAGCAGTTCTTC. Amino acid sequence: CASSGRGYDEQFF.

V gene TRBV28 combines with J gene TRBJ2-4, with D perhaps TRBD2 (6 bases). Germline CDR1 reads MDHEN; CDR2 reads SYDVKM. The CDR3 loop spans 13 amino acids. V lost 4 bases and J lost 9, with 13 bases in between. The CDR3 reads CASSYRRGSIQYF. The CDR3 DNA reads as TGTGCCAGCAGTTACAGGAGGGGAAGCATTCAGTACTTC.

The CDR3: CASSLGDRGVKGNNEQFF. The CDR3 DNA follows: TGTGCCAGCAGCTTAGGGGACAGAGGAGTTAAAGGTAACAATGAGCAGTTCTTC. The chain carries TRBV7-2 and TRBJ2-1, with 7 bases fitting TRBD1. J gave up 5 bases and V 1 base, and 14 bases lay outside the gene matches. Germline assignment: CDR1 SGHTA and CDR2 FQGNSA. This CDR3 is built from 18 residues.

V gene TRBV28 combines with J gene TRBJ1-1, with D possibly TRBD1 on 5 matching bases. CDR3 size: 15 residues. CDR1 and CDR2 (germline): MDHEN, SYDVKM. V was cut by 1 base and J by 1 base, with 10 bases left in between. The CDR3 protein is CASSLSGGWNTEAFF. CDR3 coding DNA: TGTGCCAGCAGTTTATCGGGGGGGTGGAACACTGAAGCTTTCTTT.

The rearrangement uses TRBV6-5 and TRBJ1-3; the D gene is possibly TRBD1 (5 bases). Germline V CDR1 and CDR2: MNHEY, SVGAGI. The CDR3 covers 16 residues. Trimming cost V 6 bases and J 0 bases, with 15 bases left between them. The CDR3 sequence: CASSYDSVFSGNTIYF. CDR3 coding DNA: TGTGCCAGCAGCTACGACAGTGTCTTCTCTGGAAACACCATATATTTT.

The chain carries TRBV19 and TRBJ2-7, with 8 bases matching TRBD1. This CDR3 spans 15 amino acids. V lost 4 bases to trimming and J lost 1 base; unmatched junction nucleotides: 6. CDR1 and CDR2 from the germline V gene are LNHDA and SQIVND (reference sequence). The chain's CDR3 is CASSNQGTGSYEQYF. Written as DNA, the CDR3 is TGTGCCAGTAGTAATCAGGGGACAGGTTCCTACGAGCAGTACTTC.

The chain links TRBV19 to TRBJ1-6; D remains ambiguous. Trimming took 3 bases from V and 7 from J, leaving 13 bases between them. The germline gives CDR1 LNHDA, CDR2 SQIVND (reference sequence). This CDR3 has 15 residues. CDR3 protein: CASSISPDWNSPLHF. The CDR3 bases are TGTGCCAGTAGTATTAGCCCGGATTGGAATTCACCCCTCCACTTT.

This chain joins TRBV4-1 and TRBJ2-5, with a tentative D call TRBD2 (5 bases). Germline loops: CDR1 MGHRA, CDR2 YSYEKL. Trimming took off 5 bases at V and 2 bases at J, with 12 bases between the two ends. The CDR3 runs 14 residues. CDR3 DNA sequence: TGCGCCAGCAGCGGTTTGACGGGACAAGAGACCCAGTACTTC. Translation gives CASSGLTGQETQYF.

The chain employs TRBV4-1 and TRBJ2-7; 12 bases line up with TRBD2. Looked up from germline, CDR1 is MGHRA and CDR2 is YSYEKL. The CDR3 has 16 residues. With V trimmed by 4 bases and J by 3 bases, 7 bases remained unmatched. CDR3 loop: CASSPRLAGDLYEQYF. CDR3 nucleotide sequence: TGCGCCAGCAGCCCTCGACTAGCGGGGGACCTCTACGAGCAGTACTTC.

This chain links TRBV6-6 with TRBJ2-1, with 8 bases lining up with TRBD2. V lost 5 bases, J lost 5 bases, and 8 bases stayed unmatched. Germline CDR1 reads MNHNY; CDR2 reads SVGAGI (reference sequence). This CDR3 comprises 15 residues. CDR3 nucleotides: TGTGCCAGCAGTAGCTCTTCTAGCGGGCACAATGAGCAGTTCTTC. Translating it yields CASSSSSSGHNEQFF.